This TCR beta chain was recovered during a study of shared clonotypes between healthy human individuals. Study-wide results and limits: Non-shared clonotypes were found to have lower generation probabilities than the clonotypes that were shared by all four of the sorted-subset donors. Larger estimated richness was generally recorded for naive subsets relative to memory subsets.

The CDR3 sequence is 16 residues long. V was pared by 1 base and J by 2 bases, with 2 bases of the junction left unmatched. Germline CDR1 is MGHRA and CDR2 is YSYEKL. An approximately 200 ng quantity of DNA, tens of thousands of T cell genomes, went into the sorted-subset replicate PCRs. Repertoires were generated with immunoSEQ multiplex PCR, while TCRdb's copy carries only in-frame clones and drops some. The table records roughly 2 million clones, roughly 95% of them present only once. Points on this clone: Antigen unknown. Different DNA sequences within this sample yield the same CDR3.

What was sequenced was naive CD4+ T cells sorted from blood. Described subset: CD45RA+ positively selected. The clonotype was recovered from a man younger than 30 in good health. V is TRBV4-1 and J is TRBJ2-5; 12 bases are a match to TRBD2. This CDR3 reads CASSQGLAGGQETQYF. The CDR3 bases are TGCGCCAGCAGCCAAGGGCTAGCGGGGGGGCAAGAGACCCAGTACTTC.